The sample holds many counts of the clone carrying this T cell receptor (beta chain). This record comes from a study of CD8+CD57+ T cells in acquired aplastic anemia. Study as a whole: Mean DNA quantity obtained from sorted CD4+ and CD8+ cells was about 3.2 ug.

The CDR3 is made up of 18 amino acids. Germline V gene data show CDR1 as SGHNT and CDR2 as YYREEE (reference sequence). J was trimmed by 3 bases and V by 1 base; bases with no gene match: 6. The sequenced patients had an expansion of CD8+CD57+ cells seen by flow cytometry. Patients were untreated when blood was sampled. Researchers used genomic DNA as the template to profile TCR beta VDJ and CDR3. TCRdb passed the reads through MiXCR, listing each CDR3 protein once. The table records 150,000 to 200,000 distinct CDR3 sequences, around 48% of them present only once. V and J are TRBV5-4 and TRBJ2-3; 15 bases align to TRBD2. This TCR was sampled from a human donor with aplastic anemia. Sequencing was carried out using sorted CD4+, CD8+, or CD8+CD57+ T cells (not recorded which) from PBMCs. CDR3 loop: CASSLYGLAGGRTDTQYF. CDR3 in DNA: TGTGCCAGCAGCTTGTACGGACTAGCGGGGGGGCGAACAGATACGCAGTATTTT.